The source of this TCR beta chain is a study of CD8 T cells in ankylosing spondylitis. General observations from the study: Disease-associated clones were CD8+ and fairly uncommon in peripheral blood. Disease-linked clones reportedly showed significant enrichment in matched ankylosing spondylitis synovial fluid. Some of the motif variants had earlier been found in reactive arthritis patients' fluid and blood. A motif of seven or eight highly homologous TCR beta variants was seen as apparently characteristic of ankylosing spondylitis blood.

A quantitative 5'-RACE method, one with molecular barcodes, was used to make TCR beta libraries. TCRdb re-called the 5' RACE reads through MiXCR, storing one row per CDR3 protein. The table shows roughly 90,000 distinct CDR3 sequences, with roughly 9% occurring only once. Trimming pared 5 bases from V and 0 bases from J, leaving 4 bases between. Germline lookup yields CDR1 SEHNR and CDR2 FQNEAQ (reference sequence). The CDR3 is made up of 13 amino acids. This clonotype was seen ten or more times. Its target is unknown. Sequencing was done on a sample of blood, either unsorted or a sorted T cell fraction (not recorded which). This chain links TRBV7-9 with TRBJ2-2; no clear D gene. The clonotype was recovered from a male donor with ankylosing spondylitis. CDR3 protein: CASSLPNTGELFF. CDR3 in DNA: TGTGCCAGCAGCCTACCGAACACCGGGGAGCTGTTTTTT.